These T cell receptor beta chains were read from a single sample in a study of T-cell reconstitution after alpha-beta-depleted transplantation in children. TCRdb reanalysed the PCR reads using MiXCR and keeps one entry per CDR3 protein. The table shows approximately 400,000 distinct CDR3 sequences, with roughly 10% occurring only once. The sequencing here drew on PBMCs from the stem cell graft donor, taken from the stem cell graft. The receptor set was obtained from a human donor who donated a stem cell graft to a child with acute myeloid leukemia. The CDR3 runs from the conserved cysteine through the conserved F or W. Fields, in order: J gene, V gene, D gene, clone size, CDR3 DNA, CDR3 protein. A D gene is named only where the DNA matches it firmly. Some rows mark clone size as missing; the rest say once, few, many or name a class of expanded clone.

j_gene: TRBJ2-2; v_gene: TRBV4-3; d_gene: -; abundance: -; CDR3nt: TGCGCCAGCAGCCAAACCGACAGGCCCAACACCGGGGAGCTGTTTTTT; CDR3aa: CASSQTDRPNTGELFF
j_gene: TRBJ1-2; v_gene: TRBV9; d_gene: -; abundance: few; CDR3nt: TGTGCCAGCAGCGTAGTTCCAGGGGCTGTCAACTATGGCTACACCTTC; CDR3aa: CASSVVPGAVNYGYTF
j_gene: TRBJ1-2; v_gene: TRBV4-2; d_gene: -; abundance: -; CDR3nt: TGTGCCAGCAGCCGAAAAGGGGGAGGCTATGGCTACACCTTC; CDR3aa: CASSRKGGGYGYTF
j_gene: TRBJ2-7; v_gene: TRBV19; d_gene: TRBD1; abundance: once; CDR3nt: TGTGGCAGTAGCTCGGGACAGTTCGCCTCCTACGAGCAGTACTTC; CDR3aa: CGSSSGQFASYEQYF
j_gene: TRBJ1-1; v_gene: TRBV25-1; d_gene: -; abundance: few; CDR3nt: TGTGCCAGCAGTGGAATGACAGGTGTGGGCACTGAAGCTTTCTTT; CDR3aa: CASSGMTGVGTEAFF
j_gene: TRBJ1-1; v_gene: TRBV5-1; d_gene: -; abundance: many; CDR3nt: TGCGCCAGCAGCCGACAGGCCAATGAAGCTTTCTTT; CDR3aa: CASSRQANEAFF
j_gene: TRBJ2-7; v_gene: TRBV20-1; d_gene: TRBD2; abundance: many; CDR3nt: TGCAGTGCTTCACCCGCGGTAGCGGGCGCCTACGAGCAGTACTTC; CDR3aa: CSASPAVAGAYEQYF
j_gene: TRBJ2-7; v_gene: TRBV20-1; d_gene: TRBD2; abundance: -; CDR3nt: TGCTGTGCTAGACCCTACACGGGTAGCGGGTTCTCCTACGAGCAGTACTTC; CDR3aa: CCARPYTGSGFSYEQYF
j_gene: TRBJ1-1; v_gene: TRBV5-1; d_gene: -; abundance: few; CDR3nt: TGCGCCAGCAGCTCGCCGTCCGCCAGGACGGTAAACACTGAAGCTTTCTTT; CDR3aa: CASSSPSARTVNTEAFF
j_gene: TRBJ2-1; v_gene: TRBV7-2; d_gene: TRBD1; abundance: -; CDR3nt: TGTGCCAGCAGCTTACCCCGACAGGGGCATGAGCAGTTCTTC; CDR3aa: CASSLPRQGHEQFF
j_gene: TRBJ2-1; v_gene: TRBV20-1; d_gene: -; abundance: few; CDR3nt: TGCAGTGCTAGGGTTTCCCCGGACGGCAACATCAATGAGCAGTTCTTC; CDR3aa: CSARVSPDGNINEQFF
j_gene: TRBJ2-3; v_gene: TRBV12-3/TRBV12-4; d_gene: TRBD2; abundance: -; CDR3nt: TGTGCCAGCAGGTCCGGGGGGGCAGGAGATACGCAGTATTTT; CDR3aa: CASRSGGAGDTQYF
j_gene: TRBJ2-7; v_gene: TRBV9; d_gene: -; abundance: many; CDR3nt: TGTGCCAGCAGCGTAGAATCGCTGTCCCCCTACGAGCAGTACTTC; CDR3aa: CASSVESLSPYEQYF
j_gene: TRBJ2-5; v_gene: TRBV2; d_gene: TRBD1; abundance: many; CDR3nt: TGTGCCAGCAGTGAGGTGACAGGGGGAGAGACCCAGTACTTC; CDR3aa: CASSEVTGGETQYF
j_gene: TRBJ2-4; v_gene: TRBV4-1; d_gene: -; abundance: -; CDR3nt: TGCGCCAGCAGCCAAGAAACGGGGGCTGGGGGCAAAAACATTCAGTACTTC; CDR3aa: CASSQETGAGGKNIQYF
j_gene: TRBJ1-5; v_gene: TRBV20-1; d_gene: -; abundance: few; CDR3nt: TGCAGTGCTAGAACAATGACAGGACCTGAGGGGCCCCAGCATTTT; CDR3aa: CSARTMTGPEGPQHF
j_gene: TRBJ2-5; v_gene: TRBV20-1; d_gene: TRBD2; abundance: few; CDR3nt: TGCAGTGCTATAGCGGGGGGGAAAGAGACCCAGTACTTC; CDR3aa: CSAIAGGKETQYF
j_gene: TRBJ2-3; v_gene: TRBV5-1; d_gene: -; abundance: -; CDR3nt: TGCGCCACTAAGAGGGAGACCTTCTCTACAGATACGCAGTATTTT; CDR3aa: CATKRETFSTDTQYF
j_gene: TRBJ2-4; v_gene: TRBV15; d_gene: TRBD2; abundance: -; CDR3nt: TGTGCCACCAGCACCCTGGAGCGGGGGGGTATTCTAGCCAAAAACATTCAGTACTTC; CDR3aa: CATSTLERGGILAKNIQYF
j_gene: TRBJ1-6; v_gene: TRBV7-6; d_gene: TRBD1; abundance: few; CDR3nt: TGTGCCAGCAGCTTAGATCGGGACAGAACAAATAATTCACCCCTCCACTTT; CDR3aa: CASSLDRDRTNNSPLHF
j_gene: TRBJ2-5; v_gene: TRBV29-1; d_gene: -; abundance: -; CDR3nt: TGCAGCGTTCGACAACGGGAGACCCAGTACTTC; CDR3aa: CSVRQRETQYF
j_gene: TRBJ1-4; v_gene: TRBV6-5; d_gene: TRBD1; abundance: many; CDR3nt: TGTGCCAGCAGAGGGGGCGTTTTTGAAAAACTGTTTTTT; CDR3aa: CASRGGVFEKLFF
j_gene: TRBJ2-2; v_gene: TRBV29-1; d_gene: -; abundance: many; CDR3nt: TGCAGCGTTGATCCAGGGTCGACCGGGGAGCTGTTTTTT; CDR3aa: CSVDPGSTGELFF
j_gene: TRBJ2-5; v_gene: TRBV18; d_gene: -; abundance: many; CDR3nt: TGTGCCAGCTCACAGGGAAACAAGGAGACCCAGTACTTC; CDR3aa: CASSQGNKETQYF
j_gene: TRBJ2-7; v_gene: TRBV15; d_gene: TRBD1; abundance: -; CDR3nt: TGTGCCACCAGCAGAGGGACAGGGGGCGACGAGCAGTACTTC; CDR3aa: CATSRGTGGDEQYF
j_gene: TRBJ1-5; v_gene: TRBV15; d_gene: -; abundance: few; CDR3nt: TGTGCCACCAGCAGCTTGTCGGGCAATCAGCCCCAGCATTTT; CDR3aa: CATSSLSGNQPQHF
j_gene: TRBJ2-5; v_gene: TRBV20-1; d_gene: -; abundance: few; CDR3nt: TGCAGTGCTAGAGGCCTAATGAGCCTTCCGACCCAGTACTTC; CDR3aa: CSARGLMSLPTQYF
j_gene: TRBJ1-5; v_gene: TRBV20-1; d_gene: -; abundance: -; CDR3nt: TGCTGTGTCCTGTCGGTGGTCTCTGCTAGCAATCAGCCCCAGCATTTT; CDR3aa: CCVLSVVSASNQPQHF
j_gene: TRBJ2-7; v_gene: TRBV10-3; d_gene: -; abundance: many; CDR3nt: TGTGCCATCAGGCAGCAGAGCTCCTACGAGCAGTACTTC; CDR3aa: CAIRQQSSYEQYF
j_gene: TRBJ2-1; v_gene: TRBV20-1; d_gene: TRBD2; abundance: -; CDR3nt: TGCAGTGCTCCCACAGGACTAGCGGGAGGGAGCTCCTACAATGAGCAGTTCTTC; CDR3aa: CSAPTGLAGGSSYNEQFF
j_gene: TRBJ1-2; v_gene: TRBV5-6; d_gene: TRBD1; abundance: many; CDR3nt: TGTGCCAGCAGCTTTACAGGGGAAGACTATGGCTACACCTTC; CDR3aa: CASSFTGEDYGYTF
j_gene: TRBJ1-2; v_gene: TRBV2; d_gene: -; abundance: few; CDR3nt: TGTGCCAGCAGTGAATACGCGGGCGGTGGCTACACCTTC; CDR3aa: CASSEYAGGGYTF
j_gene: TRBJ1-4; v_gene: TRBV7-9; d_gene: TRBD1; abundance: few; CDR3nt: TGTGCCAGCAGCTTTGGGACAGGAGTCGTTAATGAAAAACTGTTTTTT; CDR3aa: CASSFGTGVVNEKLFF
j_gene: TRBJ2-5; v_gene: TRBV9; d_gene: -; abundance: few; CDR3nt: TGTGCCAGCAGCGGAGGTGGAAGAGAGGAGACCCAGTACTTC; CDR3aa: CASSGGGREETQYF
j_gene: TRBJ2-3; v_gene: TRBV5-1; d_gene: -; abundance: -; CDR3nt: TGCGCCAGCAGCTTGGATCCGCGGAGCACAGCTACGCAGTATTTT; CDR3aa: CASSLDPRSTATQYF
j_gene: TRBJ1-3; v_gene: TRBV6-2/TRBV6-3; d_gene: -; abundance: -; CDR3nt: TGTGCCACCAACCGGGACGCAGGTTCTGGAAACACCATATATTTT; CDR3aa: CATNRDAGSGNTIYF
j_gene: TRBJ1-4; v_gene: TRBV4-1; d_gene: -; abundance: few; CDR3nt: TGCGCCAGCAGTCTCCCTGGGGGAGAAAAACTGTTTTTT; CDR3aa: CASSLPGGEKLFF
j_gene: TRBJ2-1; v_gene: TRBV29-1; d_gene: TRBD2; abundance: few; CDR3nt: TGCAGCGTTGAAGAAATTAGCGGGAGGGCCTGGGGTGAGCAGTTCTTC; CDR3aa: CSVEEISGRAWGEQFF
j_gene: TRBJ2-7; v_gene: TRBV5-1; d_gene: TRBD2; abundance: few; CDR3nt: TGCGCCAGCAGCCCCGCTGCTAGCGGGAGGGATTCCTACGAGCAGTACTTC; CDR3aa: CASSPAASGRDSYEQYF
j_gene: TRBJ2-6; v_gene: TRBV5-1; d_gene: TRBD2; abundance: -; CDR3nt: TGCGCCAGCAGCTTGCCCACCTTGGGAGGGTTCAGAAGCTCTGGGGCCAACGTCCTGACTTTC; CDR3aa: CASSLPTLGGFRSSGANVLTF
j_gene: TRBJ1-1; v_gene: TRBV20-1; d_gene: -; abundance: many; CDR3nt: TGCAGTGCTCTCCCTGGGGGCAGGGGATTCTCTGAAGCTTTCTTT; CDR3aa: CSALPGGRGFSEAFF